The 18 T cell receptor beta chains given below trace back to one sample, sequenced in a study of chronic HIV infection and antiretroviral therapy. MiXCR, applied by TCRdb to the 5' RACE reads, yields one record per CDR3 protein. The profile shows about 38,000 distinct CDR3 sequences, roughly 8.8% of them singletons. The sample taken for sequencing was peripheral blood. These receptors were collected from an adult who had HIV and had not received antiretroviral therapy, or was an uninfected healthy control (not recorded which).

V gene TRBV4-3 combines with J gene TRBJ2-6; 10 bases map to TRBD1. Germline V gene lookup returns CDR1 LGHNA and CDR2 YSLEER. The trim removed 0 bases at V and 2 bases at J, leaving 7 bases unmatched. The CDR3 runs to 19 residues. CDR3 sequence (DNA): TGCGCCAGCAGCCAAGATATTTGGACAGGGGGGGCTGGGGCCAACGTCCTGACTTTC. Translation: CASSQDIWTGGAGANVLTF.

This clonotype came up a few times. The genes are TRBV9 and TRBJ2-3; D is unclear. Germline V gene lookup returns CDR1 SGDLS and CDR2 YYNGEE. The CDR3 runs 16 residues. With 0 bases removed from V and 4 bases from J, the gap between germline ends came to 15 bases. CDR3 bases: TGTGCCAGCAGCGTAGGGCTCAATCAATATTCAGATACGCAGTATTTT. It codes for CASSVGLNQYSDTQYF. Together with reference TRBV9 and TRBJ2-3, the CDR3 gives the full variable domain: DSGVTQTPKHLITATGQRVTLRCSPRSGDLSVYWYQQSLDQGLQFLIQYYNGEERAKGNILERFSAQQFPDLHSELNLSSLELGDSALYFCASSVGLNQYSDTQYFGPGTRLTVL.

The rearrangement uses TRBV24-1 and TRBJ2-5; D possibly corresponds to TRBD1 (5 bases). The V end lost 1 base, the J end lost 2 bases, and 10 bases lay between the germline ends. The germline V gene encodes CDR1 KGHDR and CDR2 SFDVKD. The CDR3 loop spans 15 amino acids. This CDR3 is CATSDFRRDQETQYF. In DNA form, the CDR3 reads TGTGCCACCAGTGATTTTCGCAGGGATCAAGAGACCCAGTACTTC.

This clonotype was seen more than once but under ten times. The chain is built from TRBV5-1 and TRBJ1-1; possibly TRBD1 for D (5 bases). Germline V gives CDR1 SGHRS, CDR2 YFSETQ. V dropped 0 bases and J dropped 0 bases, with 12 bases sitting between them. The CDR3 runs 16 residues. The CDR3 is CASSLAGPTMNTEAFF. In DNA, the CDR3 is TGCGCCAGCAGCTTGGCGGGACCGACAATGAACACTGAAGCTTTCTTT.

Notes on this clonotype: At one boundary the junction diverges from the germline segment, which might be a read error. This sequence joins TRBV6-2 or TRBV6-3 and TRBJ1-1, with 8 bases identical to TRBD1. The germline CDR1 and CDR2 sequences are MNHEY and SVGEGT. The CDR3 extends over 14 amino acids. As DNA, the CDR3 is TGTGCCAGCAGTCGGACAGGGACCAACACTGAAACTTTCTTT. As protein: CASSRTGTNTETFF.

This clonotype was counted only a few times. J is TRBJ2-1 and V is TRBV20-1; D possibly corresponds to TRBD2 (5 bases). From germline, CDR1 is DFQATT and CDR2 SNEGSKA (reference sequence). Deletions cut 6 bases from V and 8 bases from J, with 14 bases between. The CDR3 contains 12 residues. The CDR3 region has the DNA TGCAGTGCCTGGCAAGAGGGCCATGAGCAGTTCTTC. This encodes CSAWQEGHEQFF.

A few counts support this clonotype. The chain is built from TRBV28 and TRBJ2-7, with D possibly matching TRBD2 (6 bases). The V gene lost 3 bases and the J gene lost 1 base, with 7 bases spanning the gap. The CDR3 sequence is 13 residues long. CDR1 MDHEN and CDR2 SYDVKM come from the germline V gene. The CDR3 loop reads CASSFGSSYEQYF. In DNA form, the CDR3 reads TGTGCCAGCAGTTTCGGGAGTTCCTACGAGCAGTACTTC.

This clonotype appeared a few times. This chain connects TRBV28 to TRBJ2-7; 9 positions agree with TRBD1. CDR1 and CDR2 from the germline V gene are MDHEN and SYDVKM. J lost 3 bases, V lost 5 bases, and 8 bases had no gene match. CDR3 size: 15 residues. The CDR3 loop reads CASSAILDRGYEQYF. The CDR3, as DNA: TGTGCCAGCAGTGCCATCCTGGACAGGGGCTACGAGCAGTACTTC.

This clonotype was counted a few times. This rearrangement joins TRBV11-3 to TRBJ1-1; D gene unclear. Germline V gives CDR1 SGHNT, CDR2 YENEEA. V gave up 1 base and J gave up 4 bases, with 1 base separating them. The CDR3 is made up of 11 amino acids. CDR3 bases: TGTGCCAGCAGCTTAGCCACTGAAGCTTTCTTT. Residues: CASSLATEAFF.

This clonotype was counted many times. V gene TRBV5-1 combines with J gene TRBJ1-1; maybe TRBD1 (5 bases). The CDR3 consists of 13 residues. Germline V gives CDR1 SGHRS, CDR2 YFSETQ. The V end lost 0 bases, the J end lost 3 bases, and 6 bases lay between the germline ends. This CDR3 reads CASSLEQDTEAFF. For the CDR3, the DNA is TGCGCCAGCAGCTTGGAACAGGACACTGAAGCTTTCTTT.

The chain couples TRBV4-1 to TRBJ1-1, with 8 bases identical to TRBD1. V shed 1 base, J shed 5 bases, and the junction held 15 bases outside the gene matches. CDR1 and CDR2 from the germline V gene are MGHRA and YSYEKL. This CDR3 is built from 18 residues. CDR3 coding DNA: TGCGCCAGCAGCCAAGTTGGGGGAAGACAGGGGACGAGGACTGAAGCTTTCTTT. Its protein product is CASSQVGGRQGTRTEAFF.

This clonotype came up a few times. The rearrangement joins TRBV27 to TRBJ2-1; D not resolved. V gave up 3 bases and J gave up 8 bases, with 20 bases separating them. The CDR3 has 16 amino acids. Germline V gene data show CDR1 as MNHEY and CDR2 as SMNVEV (reference sequence). The CDR3: CASSFYTPRNSDEQFF. CDR3 nucleotides: TGTGCCAGCAGTTTTTACACGCCACGAAACAGCGATGAGCAGTTCTTC.

The sample holds many counts of this clonotype. This chain joins TRBV4-1 and TRBJ2-3; 7 nucleotides match TRBD2. This CDR3 has 15 residues. Trimming at V came to 4 bases and at J to 4 bases, leaving 8 bases not matched to a gene. Germline V gene lookup returns CDR1 MGHRA and CDR2 YSYEKL. CDR3 coding DNA: TGCGCCAGCAGCCGACTAGCTGGGGTAGCAGATACGCAGTATTTT. It is translated as CASSRLAGVADTQYF.

This clonotype was seen ten or more times. The V and J genes are TRBV7-9 and TRBJ1-2; D unresolved. Germline V gene data show CDR1 as SEHNR and CDR2 as FQNEAQ (reference sequence). V lost 5 bases, J lost 4 bases, and 14 bases lay in between. The CDR3 covers 14 residues. CDR3 bases: TGTGCCAGCAGCATGGACGGTGAATTCTATGGCTACACCTTC. Residues: CASSMDGEFYGYTF. Full variable domain (missing parts from reference TRBV7-9 and TRBJ1-2): DTGVSQNPRHKITKRGQNVTFRCDPISEHNRLYWYRQTLGQGPEFLTYFQNEAQLEKSRLLSDRFSAERPKGSFSTLEIQRTEQGDSAMYLCASSMDGEFYGYTFGSGTRLTVV.

This clonotype has a handful of counts. This rearrangement joins TRBV27 to TRBJ2-2; 12 bases align to TRBD2. The germline CDR1 and CDR2 sequences are MNHEY and SMNVEV (reference sequence). The CDR3 has 17 amino acids. The V segment lost 3 bases and the J segment 4 bases; nucleotides outside the gene matches: 6. CDR3 nucleotide sequence: TGTGCCAGCAGTTTCCCCGGGACTAGCGGGTTCACCGGGGAGCTGTTTTTT. Translated: CASSFPGTSGFTGELFF.

This clonotype was recorded at least ten times. The CDR3 loop reads CASSVADRYNEQFF. The CDR3 coding sequence is TGTGCCAGCAGCGTAGCAGATAGGTACAATGAGCAGTTCTTC. This chain uses TRBV7-3 with TRBJ2-1; no clear D gene. Germline loops: CDR1 SGHTA, CDR2 FQGTGA. This CDR3 comprises 14 residues. V was pared by 5 bases and J by 4 bases, with 12 bases between.

In this sample, this clonotype turned up many times. The genes are TRBV27 and TRBJ2-3, with TRBD1 as a possible D gene (6 bases). V lost 3 bases and J 2 bases, leaving 9 bases between the germline ends. CDR1 is MNHEY, CDR2 SMNVEV, per germline (reference sequence). CDR3 length: 14 residues. The DNA for the CDR3 is TGTGCCAGCAGTTTTTACAGGGACACAGATACGCAGTATTTT. It codes for CASSFYRDTDTQYF.

This chain connects TRBV14 to TRBJ2-1; tentatively, D is TRBD1 or TRBD2 (5 bases each). The V and J ends lost 4 bases and 8 bases respectively, with 18 bases between them. Per the germline V gene, CDR1 is SGHDN and CDR2 is FVKESK. This CDR3 has 15 amino acids. The CDR3, as DNA: TGTGCCAGCAGCCGACCACGGGGCAGGGTCGATGAGCAGTTCTTC. Translation gives CASSRPRGRVDEQFF.